This T cell receptor beta chain was documented in a study of cytomegalovirus exposure and HLA in healthy donors. General study results and limits: Three chains linked to CMV were shown in vitro to be specific for CMV antigens. Rarity held for most TCR sequences, but there were some public TCRs that occurred in many donors.

Remarks on this clone: The antigen remains undetermined.

Data came from immunoSEQ multiplex PCR; TCRdb stores just in-frame clones and leaves some out. This sample carries over 100,000 clones, approximately 92% of them seen once, and the ten largest clones take roughly 1.2%. The donors were part of the validation cohort of 100 to 150 subjects. That cohort was separate from the first cohort, which comprised 666 subjects. The CDR3 length is 13 residues. Trimming removed 1 base from V and 8 bases from J, with 6 bases in between. Germline values: CDR1 LGHNA, CDR2 YNFKEQ. Sequencing input: PBMCs. This clonotype was obtained from a young woman in good health and CMV-seronegative. This sequence joins TRBV4-2 and TRBJ1-6; D is ambiguous. The CDR3 region has the DNA TGTGCCAGCAGCCAAGTAAGAGATTCACCCCTCCACTTT. It specifies CASSQVRDSPLHF.